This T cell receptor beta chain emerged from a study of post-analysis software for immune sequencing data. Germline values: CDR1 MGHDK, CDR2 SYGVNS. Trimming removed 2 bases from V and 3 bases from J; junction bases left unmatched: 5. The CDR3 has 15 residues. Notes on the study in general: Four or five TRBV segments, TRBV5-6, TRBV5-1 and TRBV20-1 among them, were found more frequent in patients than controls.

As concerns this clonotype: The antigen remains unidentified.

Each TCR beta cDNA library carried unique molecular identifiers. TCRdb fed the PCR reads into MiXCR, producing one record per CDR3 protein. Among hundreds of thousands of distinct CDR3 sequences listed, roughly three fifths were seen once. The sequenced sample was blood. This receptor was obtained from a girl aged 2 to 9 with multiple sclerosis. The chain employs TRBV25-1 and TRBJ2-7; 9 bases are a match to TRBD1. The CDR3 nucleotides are TGTGCCAGCAGTGAAGCTAGGACAGGGGACTACGAGCAGTACTTC. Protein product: CASSEARTGDYEQYF.